The source of this T cell receptor (beta chain) is a study of blood T cell repertoires in COVID-19. Study context: PBMCs, B-cell-depleted T cells, or T cells were the source of the cDNA or gDNA that made up the material.

After removal of 4 bases from V and 4 bases from J, the junction contained 6 bases not matched to a gene. Per the germline V gene, CDR1 is LNHDA and CDR2 is SQIVND (reference sequence). The CDR3 contains 15 residues. Sequenced by immunoSEQ multiplex PCR; TCRdb stores in-frame clones only, minus some. The data show roughly 200,000 clones, about nine tenths seen once. V gene TRBV19 combines with J gene TRBJ1-1, with 10 bases matching TRBD1. Sequencing used peripheral blood. The sequence was collected from a man older than 75 with acute or convalescent COVID-19. The CDR3, as DNA: TGTGCCAGTAGTAGAAACCGGGACAGGGGCACTGAAGCTTTCTTT. This sequence encodes CASSRNRDRGTEAFF.